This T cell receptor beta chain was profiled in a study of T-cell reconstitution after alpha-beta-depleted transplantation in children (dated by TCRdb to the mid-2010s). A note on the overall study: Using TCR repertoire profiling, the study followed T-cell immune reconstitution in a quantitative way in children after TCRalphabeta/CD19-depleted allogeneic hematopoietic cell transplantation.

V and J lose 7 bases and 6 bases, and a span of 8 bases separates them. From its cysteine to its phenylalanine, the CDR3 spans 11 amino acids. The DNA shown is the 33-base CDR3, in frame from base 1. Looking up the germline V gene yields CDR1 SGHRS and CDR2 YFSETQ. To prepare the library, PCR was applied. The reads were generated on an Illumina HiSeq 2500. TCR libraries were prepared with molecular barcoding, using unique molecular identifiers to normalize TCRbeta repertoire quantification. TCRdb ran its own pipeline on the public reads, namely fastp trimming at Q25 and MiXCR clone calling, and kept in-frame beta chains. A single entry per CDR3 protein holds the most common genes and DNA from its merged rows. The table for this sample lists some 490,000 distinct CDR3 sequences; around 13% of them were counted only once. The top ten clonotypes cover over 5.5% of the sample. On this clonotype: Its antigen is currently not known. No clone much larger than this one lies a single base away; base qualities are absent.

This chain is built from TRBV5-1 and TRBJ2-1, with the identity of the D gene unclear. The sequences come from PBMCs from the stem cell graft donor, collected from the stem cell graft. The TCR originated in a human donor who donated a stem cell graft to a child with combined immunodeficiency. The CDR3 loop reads CASHMGNEQFF. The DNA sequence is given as TGCGCCAGCCACATGGGCAATGAGCAGTTCTTC.